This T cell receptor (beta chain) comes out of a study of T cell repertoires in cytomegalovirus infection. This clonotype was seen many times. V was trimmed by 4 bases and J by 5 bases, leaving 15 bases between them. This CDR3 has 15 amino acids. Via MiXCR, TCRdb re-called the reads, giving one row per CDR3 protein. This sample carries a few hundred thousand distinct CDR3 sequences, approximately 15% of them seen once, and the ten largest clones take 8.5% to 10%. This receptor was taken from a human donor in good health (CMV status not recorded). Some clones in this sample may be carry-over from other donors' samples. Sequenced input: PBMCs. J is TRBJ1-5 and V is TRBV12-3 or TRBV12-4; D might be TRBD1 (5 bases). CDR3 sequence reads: CASSYPGMGDQPQHF. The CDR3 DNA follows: TGTGCCAGCAGTTACCCAGGGATGGGGGATCAGCCCCAGCATTTT.